Shown below are 28 T cell receptor beta chains from a single sample sequenced in a study of blood T cell repertoires in COVID-19 (dated by TCRdb to 2019 to 2021). The receptor library was made with the immunoSEQ multiplex PCR assay. TCRdb took over this immuneACCESS table, retaining in-frame rearrangements with V and J assigned. Such tables are incomplete; in checked studies, under half of the missing clones stem from an unresolved V gene, and the remainder is unexplained. The sample has around 290,000 clones on record, around nine tenths of them singletons. The top ten constitute over 2% of the sample. The sample comprised PBMCs or T cells enriched from blood (not recorded which). The receptors here all came from a woman under 30 who had recovered from COVID-19.

In DNA form, the CDR3 reads TGTGCCAGTAGAAGTAACGGCAGACTCACCGGGGAGCTGTTTTTT. It translates to CASRSNGRLTGELFF. This chain links TRBV11-2 with TRBJ2-2, with unresolved D. This CDR3 spans 15 amino acids. The germline V gene encodes CDR1 SGHAT and CDR2 FQNNGV. Trimming pared 9 bases from V and 4 bases from J, leaving 18 bases between.

The rearrangement uses TRBV6-2 or TRBV6-3 and TRBJ2-1; TRBD2 agrees at 10 bases. CDR1 and CDR2 (germline): MNHEY, SVGEGT. The CDR3 loop spans 17 amino acids. Germline trimming cut 0 bases from V and 2 bases from J; bases unmatched to any gene: 4. CDR3 residues: CASSYSGLADTYNEQFF. The CDR3 DNA sequence: TGTGCCAGCAGTTACTCCGGACTAGCGGATACCTACAATGAGCAGTTCTTC.

This clone was picked up a small number of times. The chain combines TRBV30 with TRBJ2-2, with unresolved D. The germline gives CDR1 GTSNPN, CDR2 SVGIG (reference sequence). The CDR3 is 13 amino acids. V shed 5 bases and J shed 1 base, with 8 bases lying between them. CDR3 amino acids: CAWVTRNTGELFF. The CDR3 DNA is TGTGCCTGGGTGACTCGGAACACCGGGGAGCTGTTTTTT.

This clone was detected once. The V call is TRBV7-6, the J call TRBJ1-1, with 7 positions matching TRBD1. Germline trimming cut 2 bases from V and 0 bases from J; bases unmatched to any gene: 9. This CDR3 has 17 residues. The germline gives CDR1 SGHVS, CDR2 FNYEAQ. The CDR3: CASSLLQGKAMNTEAFF. The CDR3 DNA sequence: TGTGCCAGCAGCTTATTACAGGGGAAGGCCATGAACACTGAAGCTTTCTTT.

The chain has TRBV12-3 or TRBV12-4 and TRBJ1-1, with D perhaps TRBD1 (6 bases). The V end lost 6 bases, the J end lost 11 bases, and 16 bases lay between the germline ends. The CDR3 totals 12 residues. The CDR3 coding sequence is TGTGCCAGCAGCTTCGGACAGCAGGCTGCTTTCTTT. It codes for CASSFGQQAAFF.

The rearrangement links TRBV30 to TRBJ2-7; TRBD2 matches 9 bases. The germline V gene encodes CDR1 GTSNPN and CDR2 SVGIG (reference sequence). V lost 6 bases to trimming and J lost 4 bases; unmatched junction nucleotides: 1. The CDR3 covers 11 residues. The CDR3 DNA follows: TGTGCCTGCAGCGGGAGGTACGAGCAGTACTTC. It codes for CACSGRYEQYF. Using reference TRBV30 and TRBJ2-7 for the parts outside the CDR3, the full variable domain is SQTIHQWPATLVQPVGSPLSLECTVEGTSNPNLYWYRQAAGRGLQLLFYSVGIGQISSEVPQNLSASRPQDRQFILSSKKLLLSDSGFYLCACSGRYEQYFGPGTRLTVT.

The chain recombines TRBV5-5 with TRBJ2-1, with 9 nucleotides matching TRBD1. This CDR3 has 15 amino acids. V lost 0 bases and J lost 8; bases outside the gene matches: 6. Germline CDR1 is SGHKS and CDR2 is YYEKEE (reference sequence). The CDR3, as DNA: TGTGCCAGCAGCTTGGAGGACAGGGGAATCGATGAGCAGTTCTTC. The encoded protein is CASSLEDRGIDEQFF.

The CDR3 loop reads CSVEAGGGEAFF. DNA of the CDR3: TGCAGCGTTGAAGCAGGGGGCGGTGAAGCTTTCTTT. The V gene is TRBV29-1, the J gene TRBJ1-1, with 8 bases that match TRBD1. V lost 1 base to trimming and J lost 7 bases; unmatched junction nucleotides: 2. The germline CDR1 and CDR2 sequences are SQVTM and ANQGSEA. The CDR3 is 12 amino acids.

Worth noting for this clone: Additional DNA sequences in this sample encode the identical CDR3. The CDR3 loop reads CASSLAANTGELFF. In DNA form, the CDR3 reads TGCGCCAGCAGCTTAGCCGCGAACACCGGGGAGCTGTTTTTT. The chain uses TRBV5-1 and TRBJ2-2, with no clear D. The length of the CDR3 is 14 residues. Germline assignment: CDR1 SGHRS and CDR2 YFSETQ. Trimming cost V 2 bases and J 0 bases, with 5 bases left between them.

The chain recombines TRBV10-2 with TRBJ2-1; TRBD2 agrees at 15 bases. Germline values: CDR1 WSHSY, CDR2 SAAADI. CDR3 length: 16 residues. V shed 5 bases and J 7 bases; nucleotides not matched to a gene: 6. The CDR3 DNA reads as TGCGCCAGCAGTCCGGGACTAGCGGGGGGCGATAATGAGCAGTTCTTC. Translating gives CASSPGLAGGDNEQFF.

The chain uses TRBV30 and TRBJ1-2; TRBD1 aligns across 7 bases. After removal of 5 bases from V and 4 bases from J, the junction contained 4 bases not matched to a gene. The CDR3 has 12 amino acids. Germline CDR1 is GTSNPN and CDR2 is SVGIG (reference sequence). The CDR3 DNA reads TGTGCCTGGTGGGGACAGAGCTATGGCTACACCTTC. This codes for CAWWGQSYGYTF.

The chain combines TRBV7-2 with TRBJ1-2; 7 nucleotides align to TRBD1. Germline V gives CDR1 SGHTA, CDR2 FQGNSA. The CDR3 has 15 residues. Germline trimming cut 5 bases from V and 2 bases from J; bases unmatched to any gene: 8. CDR3 sequence (DNA): TGTGCCAGCAGCCCTCCGACAGGGACAAACTATGGCTACACCTTC. Translated: CASSPPTGTNYGYTF.

This clone was recorded a few times. This chain links TRBV28 with TRBJ1-5; D gene uncertain. V lost 10 bases, J lost 9 bases, and 16 bases lay in between. Germline loops: CDR1 MDHEN, CDR2 SYDVKM. The CDR3 covers 12 residues. CDR3 sequence (DNA): TGTGCCACCAACCCCGGGTCCCGGCCCCAGCATTTT. This sequence encodes CATNPGSRPQHF.

The chain links TRBV6-5 to TRBJ1-6; D ambiguous. Germline lookup yields CDR1 MNHEY and CDR2 SVGAGI. This CDR3 is built from 14 residues. Trimming left V 6 bases short and J 7 bases short, with 13 bases between. CDR3 sequence: CASRPSMGNSPLHF. CDR3 DNA sequence: TGTGCCAGCAGACCCTCGATGGGCAATTCACCCCTCCACTTT.

The genes are TRBV2 and TRBJ2-3, with D uncertain. The V end was cut by 7 bases, the J end by 5 bases, with 10 bases between. The CDR3 has 12 amino acids. Germline CDR1 reads SNHLY; CDR2 reads FYNNEI. The CDR3 nucleotides read TGTGCCAGCATCTCGGTTGGAGATACGCAGTATTTT. Translating it yields CASISVGDTQYF.

The chain carries TRBV5-5 and TRBJ1-5; D unresolved. The V gene lost 0 bases and the J gene lost 1 base, with 14 bases spanning the gap. The CDR3 covers 17 residues. From germline, CDR1 is SGHKS and CDR2 YYEKEE (reference sequence). The CDR3 spells CASSLAPNRWSNQPQHF. In nucleotides, the CDR3 is TGTGCCAGCAGCTTGGCCCCTAATCGGTGGAGCAATCAGCCCCAGCATTTT.

The chain carries TRBV27 and TRBJ2-3; 8 nucleotides agree with TRBD1. The CDR3 totals 18 residues. Losses at the gene ends were 4 bases for V and 0 bases for J; bases not matched to a gene: 12. Germline CDR1 reads MNHEY; CDR2 reads SMNVEV (reference sequence). The CDR3 spells CASSYRTGFPPSTDTQYF. The CDR3 DNA follows: TGTGCCAGCAGTTACCGGACAGGGTTTCCCCCTAGCACAGATACGCAGTATTTT.

The chain has TRBV18 and TRBJ1-5; D not resolved. Germline lookup yields CDR1 KGHSH and CDR2 LQKENI. Deletions cut 3 bases from V and 5 bases from J, with 11 bases between. The CDR3 loop spans 14 amino acids. The CDR3, as DNA: TGTGCCAGCTCACCGAGTGGAGCAGATCAGCCCCAGCATTTT. Its translation: CASSPSGADQPQHF.

The chain couples TRBV7-9 to TRBJ2-1, with 10 positions matching TRBD1. Germline lookup yields CDR1 SEHNR and CDR2 FQNEAQ (reference sequence). This CDR3 is built from 13 residues. With V trimmed by 5 bases and J by 12 bases, 7 bases remained unmatched. The CDR3 DNA is TGTGCCAGCAGCAAGGGACAGGGGATCGGGCAGTTCTTC. This translates into CASSKGQGIGQFF.

The rearrangement links TRBV5-1 to TRBJ2-1; 12 nucleotides agree with TRBD2. V lost 0 bases and J lost 7; bases outside the gene matches: 2. CDR3 length: 15 residues. CDR1 is SGHRS, CDR2 YFSETQ, per germline. CDR3 nucleotides: TGCGCCAGCAGCTTGGGACTAGCGGGAGATAATGAGCAGTTCTTC. Translation gives CASSLGLAGDNEQFF. Supplemented by reference TRBV5-1 and TRBJ2-1, the full variable domain reads KAGVTQTPRYLIKTRGQQVTLSCSPISGHRSVSWYQQTPGQGLQFLFEYFSETQRNKGNFPGRFSGRQFSNSRSEMNVSTLELGDSALYLCASSLGLAGDNEQFFGPGTRLTVL.

The chain recombines TRBV11-2 with TRBJ2-1, with 8 bases matching TRBD2. The CDR3 has 15 amino acids. Germline loops: CDR1 SGHAT, CDR2 FQNNGV. The trim removed 5 bases at V and 10 bases at J, leaving 13 bases unmatched. The CDR3 loop is CASSQLVGGAGEQFF. As DNA, the CDR3 is TGTGCCAGCAGCCAATTAGTCGGGGGGGCGGGAGAGCAGTTCTTC.

V gene TRBV11-3 combines with J gene TRBJ2-7; D gene unclear. Germline values: CDR1 SGHNT, CDR2 YENEEA. V dropped 8 bases and J dropped 3 bases, with 11 bases sitting between them. The CDR3 is made up of 12 amino acids. The CDR3 region has the DNA TGTGCCAGCTCTAAAATCGACTACGAGCAGTACTTC. This codes for CASSKIDYEQYF. Based on the CDR3 plus reference TRBV11-3 and TRBJ2-7, the full variable domain is EAGVVQSPRYKIIEKKQPVAFWCNPISGHNTLYWYLQNLGQGPELLIRYENEEAVDDSQLPKDRFSAERLKGVDSTLKIQPAELGDSAVYLCASSKIDYEQYFGPGTRLTVT.

This rearrangement joins TRBV24-1 to TRBJ1-2; 8 nucleotides match TRBD1. V was pared by 2 bases and J by 6 bases, with 10 bases of the junction left unmatched. From germline, CDR1 is KGHDR and CDR2 SFDVKD. This CDR3 has 16 residues. This CDR3 is CATSDSTQGAFDGYTF. The CDR3 DNA follows: TGTGCCACCAGTGATTCGACTCAGGGGGCGTTTGATGGCTACACCTTC.

This clone was seen just once. The V and J genes are TRBV6-5 and TRBJ1-1; perhaps TRBD1 as D (6 bases). This CDR3 contains 13 residues. V lost 7 bases and J lost 1, with 10 bases in between. Germline CDR1 and CDR2: MNHEY and SVGAGI. The CDR3 region is CASTLTGNTEAFF. In DNA, the CDR3 is TGTGCCAGCACCTTGACAGGGAACACTGAAGCTTTCTTT.

For this clone: At one end the junction does not follow the germline gene, possibly because of a read error. The J gene is TRBJ1-3, the V gene TRBV2, with 7 bases aligning to TRBD1. There are 15 residues in the CDR3. From germline, CDR1 is SNHLY and CDR2 FYNNEI. The CDR3 DNA is TGTGCCAGCAGAGAAGGGACAGACTCTGGAAACACCATATATTTT. Translation: CASREGTDSGNTIYF.

This chain uses TRBV19 with TRBJ2-5; 10 positions agree with TRBD1. This CDR3 has 15 amino acids. V shed 3 bases, J shed 5 bases, and the junction held 6 bases outside the gene matches. Germline-derived CDR1 and CDR2 are LNHDA and SQIVND (reference sequence). This chain's CDR3 is CASSIDRGQAETQYF. In DNA form, the CDR3 reads TGTGCCAGTAGTATCGACAGGGGGCAGGCGGAGACCCAGTACTTC.

DNA of the CDR3: TGTGCCAGCTCACCAATCCGGAGGGGAGATGGGGCCAACGTCCTGACTTTC. Translation: CASSPIRRGDGANVLTF. The chain joins TRBV18 to TRBJ2-6; D is perhaps TRBD2 (6 bases). This CDR3 is 17 amino acids long. Germline V gene lookup returns CDR1 KGHSH and CDR2 LQKENI. Trimming shortened V by 2 bases and J by 3 bases, and 14 bases separated the two germline ends.

This chain uses TRBV19 with TRBJ1-4; D unresolved. The germline gives CDR1 LNHDA, CDR2 SQIVND (reference sequence). This CDR3 comprises 14 residues. V lost 8 bases, J lost 2 bases, and 12 bases lay in between. CDR3 DNA sequence: TGTGCCAGTTCCGTCACGGTCACTAATGAAAAACTGTTTTTT. It specifies CASSVTVTNEKLFF. Variable domain in full (rest from reference TRBV19 and TRBJ1-4): DGGITQSPKYLFRKEGQNVTLSCEQNLNHDAMYWYRQDPGQGLRLIYYSQIVNDFQKGDIAEGYSVSREKKESFPLTVTSAQKNPTAFYLCASSVTVTNEKLFFGSGTQLSVL.